These T cell receptor beta chains were read from a single sample in a study of blood T cell repertoires in COVID-19. Assay used: immunoSEQ multiplex PCR; TCRdb lists only in-frame clones, some missing. There are some 150,000 clones in the sample; 70% to 85% occur only once, and approximately 16% lies in the top ten. What was sequenced was PBMCs or T cells enriched from blood (not recorded which). These receptor sequences come from a man in his fifties or sixties who had recovered from COVID-19. Both conserved end residues are part of each CDR3. D genes are given only for firm matches. A row's size may be missing; if present it is once, few, many or a size class.

clone size	D gene	V gene	J gene	CDR3 DNA	CDR3 protein
-	TRBD1	TRBV5-6	TRBJ1-3	TGTGCCAGCGGCAGTCGGAGGGACAGGGTTTCGGGAAACACCATATATTTT	CASGSRRDRVSGNTIYF
few	-	TRBV30	TRBJ2-2	TGTGCCTGGAGTGTAATGGTCGGGGCCGGGGAGCTGTTTTTT	CAWSVMVGAGELFF
-	TRBD1	TRBV7-9	TRBJ1-5	TGTGCCAGCAGCTTACAGGGACAGGGAAGCAATCAGCCCCAGCATTTT	CASSLQGQGSNQPQHF
-	-	TRBV11-1	TRBJ2-3	TGTGCCAGCAGTTCAAGACAGGGGCGGGGGACAGATACGCAGTATTTT	CASSSRQGRGTDTQYF
-	TRBD1	TRBV6-5	TRBJ2-7	TGTGCCAGCATAGGACAGGGTACCTACGAGCAGTACTTC	CASIGQGTYEQYF
-	TRBD1	TRBV2	TRBJ1-5	TGTGCCAGCAGTGAACAGGGGGCTTATCAGCCCCAGCATTTT	CASSEQGAYQPQHF
-	TRBD1	TRBV14	TRBJ1-1	TGTGCCAGCAGCCGAATAGGGGACAGGCAATGGGGGAAGAACACTGAAGCTTTCTTT	CASSRIGDRQWGKNTEAFF
few	TRBD1	TRBV7-9	TRBJ1-4	TGTGCCAGCAGCTCGGGACAGATTAATGAAAAACTGTTTTTT	CASSSGQINEKLFF
-	-	TRBV11-2	TRBJ1-5	TGTGCCAGCAGCCCCACCTCAGGGGTACAACAGCCCCAGCATTTT	CASSPTSGVQQPQHF
-	-	TRBV7-6	TRBJ1-1	TGTGCCAGCAGCCCAACAGTGAACACTGAAGCTTTCTTT	CASSPTVNTEAFF
-	-	TRBV10-2	TRBJ2-6	TGCGCCACCTTACAGGGAAGGTCTGGGGCCAACGTCCTGACTTTC	CATLQGRSGANVLTF
-	TRBD1	TRBV7-3	TRBJ2-1	TGTGCCAGCAGCTTCGACAGGGTCTCCCACAATGAGCAGTTCTTC	CASSFDRVSHNEQFF
-	-	TRBV28	TRBJ1-1	TGTGCCAGCAGTTTTAGCAGGGGACGGACTGAAGCTTTCTTT	CASSFSRGRTEAFF
-	-	TRBV29-1	TRBJ2-7	TGCAGCGTTGAAGTCGAACAGGGTGGGTACGAGCAGTACTTC	CSVEVEQGGYEQYF
-	-	TRBV5-1	TRBJ1-3	TGCGCCAGCAGCTTTCGGTCCGGGGATTCTGGAAACACCATATATTTT	CASSFRSGDSGNTIYF
-	TRBD2	TRBV3-1/TRBV3-2	TRBJ2-1	TGTGCCAGCAGCCCCTCCGGGGGGTACAATGAGCAGTTCTTC	CASSPSGGYNEQFF
once	TRBD2	TRBV4-1	TRBJ2-3	TGCGCCAGCAGCCAAGTGGCTAGCGGTACAGATACGCAGTATTTT	CASSQVASGTDTQYF
-	TRBD1	TRBV6-5	TRBJ1-4	TGTGCCAGCGGATTGACAGGGGCAGTGGGGGAAAAACTGTTTTTT	CASGLTGAVGEKLFF
-	-	TRBV18	TRBJ1-5	TGTGCCAGCTCACCACCGCCCAACAGGGTTTCTCGTCAGCCCCAGCATTTT	CASSPPPNRVSRQPQHF
-	TRBD1	TRBV5-8	TRBJ1-1	TGTGCCAGCAGCCTCACCCACAGGGGGAACACTGAAGCTTTCTTT	CASSLTHRGNTEAFF
-	TRBD1	TRBV29-1	TRBJ1-5	TGCAGCGTTCGAGGGACAGGGGGCGCGGGCAATCAGCCCCAGCATTTT	CSVRGTGGAGNQPQHF
-	TRBD1	TRBV5-6	TRBJ2-7	TGTGCCAGCAGGCCCAAGGACAGGGGCGAGCAGTACTTC	CASRPKDRGEQYF